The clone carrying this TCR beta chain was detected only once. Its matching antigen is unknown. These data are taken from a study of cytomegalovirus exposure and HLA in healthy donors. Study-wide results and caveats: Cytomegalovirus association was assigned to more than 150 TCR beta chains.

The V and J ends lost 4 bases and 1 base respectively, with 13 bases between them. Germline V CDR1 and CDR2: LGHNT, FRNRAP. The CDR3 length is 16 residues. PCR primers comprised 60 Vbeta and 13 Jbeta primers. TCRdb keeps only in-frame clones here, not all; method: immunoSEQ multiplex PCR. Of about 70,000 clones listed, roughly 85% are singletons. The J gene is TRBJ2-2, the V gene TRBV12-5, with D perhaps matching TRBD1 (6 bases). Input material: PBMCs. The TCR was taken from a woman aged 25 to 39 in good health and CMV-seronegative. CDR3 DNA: TGTGCTAGTGGTTCAACCGGGACACTGAACACCGGGGAGCTGTTTTTT. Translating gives CASGSTGTLNTGELFF.